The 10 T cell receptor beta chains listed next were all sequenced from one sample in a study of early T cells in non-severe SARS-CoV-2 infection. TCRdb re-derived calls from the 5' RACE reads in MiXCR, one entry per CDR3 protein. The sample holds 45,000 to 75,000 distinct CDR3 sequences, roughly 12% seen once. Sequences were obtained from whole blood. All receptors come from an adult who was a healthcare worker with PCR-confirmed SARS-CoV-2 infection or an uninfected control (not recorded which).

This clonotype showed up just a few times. The CDR3 DNA reads TGTGCCAGCAGCCTCCGGGTAGCTACAGATACGCAGTATTTT. Encoded protein: CASSLRVATDTQYF. The chain has TRBV11-2 and TRBJ2-3; D not resolved. Trimming took 5 bases from V and 3 from J, leaving 12 bases between them. CDR1 and CDR2 from the germline V gene are SGHAT and FQNNGV. The CDR3 covers 14 residues.

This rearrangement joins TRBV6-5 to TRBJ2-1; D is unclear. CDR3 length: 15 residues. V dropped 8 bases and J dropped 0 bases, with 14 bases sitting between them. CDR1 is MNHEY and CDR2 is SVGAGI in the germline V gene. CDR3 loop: CASRVNRDSYNEQFF. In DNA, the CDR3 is TGTGCCAGCCGGGTGAATAGGGACTCCTACAATGAGCAGTTCTTC.

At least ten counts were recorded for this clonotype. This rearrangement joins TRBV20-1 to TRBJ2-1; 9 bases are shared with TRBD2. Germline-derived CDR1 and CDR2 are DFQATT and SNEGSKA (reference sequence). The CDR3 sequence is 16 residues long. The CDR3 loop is CSLQAGDGGREDEQFF. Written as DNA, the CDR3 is TGCAGCCTCCAGGCAGGCGATGGCGGGAGGGAAGATGAGCAGTTCTTC.

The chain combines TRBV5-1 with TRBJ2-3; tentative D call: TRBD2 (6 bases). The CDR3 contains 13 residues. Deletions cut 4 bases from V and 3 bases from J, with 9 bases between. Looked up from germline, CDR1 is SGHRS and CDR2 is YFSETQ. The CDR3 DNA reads TGCGCCAGCAGCCGGGGGAGTACAGATACGCAGTATTTT. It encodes CASSRGSTDTQYF.

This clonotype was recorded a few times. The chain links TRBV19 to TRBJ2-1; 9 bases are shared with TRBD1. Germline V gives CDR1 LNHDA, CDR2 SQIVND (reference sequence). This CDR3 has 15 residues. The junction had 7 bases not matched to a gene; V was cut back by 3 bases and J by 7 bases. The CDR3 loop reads CASSILQGARNEQFF. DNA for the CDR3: TGTGCCAGTAGTATCTTACAGGGGGCGAGAAATGAGCAGTTCTTC.

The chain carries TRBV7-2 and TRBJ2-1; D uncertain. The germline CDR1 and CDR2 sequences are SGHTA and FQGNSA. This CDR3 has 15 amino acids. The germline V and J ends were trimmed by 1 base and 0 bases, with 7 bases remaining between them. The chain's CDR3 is CASSLVGSSYNEQFF. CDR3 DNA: TGTGCCAGCAGCTTAGTTGGTAGCTCCTACAATGAGCAGTTCTTC.

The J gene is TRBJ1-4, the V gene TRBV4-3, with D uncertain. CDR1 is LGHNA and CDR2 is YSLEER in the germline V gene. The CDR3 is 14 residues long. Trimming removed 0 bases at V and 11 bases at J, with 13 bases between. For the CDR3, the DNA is TGCGCCAGCAGCCAAGATGAGTCGCCGGGGAAACTGTTTTTT. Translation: CASSQDESPGKLFF.

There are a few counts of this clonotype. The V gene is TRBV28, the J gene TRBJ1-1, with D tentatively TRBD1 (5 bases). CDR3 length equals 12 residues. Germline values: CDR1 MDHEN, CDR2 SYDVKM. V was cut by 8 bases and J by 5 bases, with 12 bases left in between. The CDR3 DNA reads TGTGCCAGCGGAACGGGGGGTACTGAAGCTTTCTTT. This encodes CASGTGGTEAFF.

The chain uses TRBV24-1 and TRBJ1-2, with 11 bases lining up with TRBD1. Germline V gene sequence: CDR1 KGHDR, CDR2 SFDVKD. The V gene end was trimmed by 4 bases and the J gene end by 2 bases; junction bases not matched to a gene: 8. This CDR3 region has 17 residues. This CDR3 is CATSEGRTGGSNYGYTF. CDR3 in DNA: TGTGCCACCAGTGAGGGAAGGACAGGGGGCTCGAACTATGGCTACACCTTC.

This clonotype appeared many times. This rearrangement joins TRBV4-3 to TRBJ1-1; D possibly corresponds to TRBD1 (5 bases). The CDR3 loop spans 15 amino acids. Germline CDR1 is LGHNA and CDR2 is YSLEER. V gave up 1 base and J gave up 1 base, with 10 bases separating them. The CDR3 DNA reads TGCGCCAGCAGCCAAGGAATCGACAGGAACACTGAAGCTTTCTTT. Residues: CASSQGIDRNTEAFF.